This T cell receptor (beta chain) was captured in a study of Graves' ophthalmopathy and Graves' hyperthyroidism. The germline V gene encodes CDR1 MNHEY and CDR2 SVGAGI. With 6 bases removed from V and 0 bases from J, the gap between germline ends came to 9 bases. This CDR3 spans 14 amino acids. As the template, RNA transcripts were used to amplify TCR beta CDR3 regions. Second-round multiplex PCR came after first-round RT-PCR with HTBI primers. MiXCR was run by TCRdb on the multiplex PCR reads, yielding one entry per CDR3 protein. Of some 48,000 distinct CDR3 sequences in the sample, 50% to 65% were seen once. This clonotype was detected ten times or more. Its antigen is undetermined. Study-wide points: Ophthalmopathy cases were distinguished from stable hyperthyroidism by a 13-signature model, reaching around 88% sensitivity and roughly 81% specificity.

Under 3 months in duration, the ophthalmopathy in affected donors had moderate-to-severe activity, CAS ≥3 and NOSPECS ≥4. Excluded: other autoimmune disease, uncontrolled infection, pregnancy or lactation. This sequence joins TRBV6-5 and TRBJ1-3; D gene unclear. The receptor was isolated from an adult man with Graves' ophthalmopathy. The sequencing sample was made of peripheral blood. In nucleotides, the CDR3 is TGTGCCAGCAGGCAAAAGGTCTCTGGAAACACCATATATTTT. It codes for CASRQKVSGNTIYF.